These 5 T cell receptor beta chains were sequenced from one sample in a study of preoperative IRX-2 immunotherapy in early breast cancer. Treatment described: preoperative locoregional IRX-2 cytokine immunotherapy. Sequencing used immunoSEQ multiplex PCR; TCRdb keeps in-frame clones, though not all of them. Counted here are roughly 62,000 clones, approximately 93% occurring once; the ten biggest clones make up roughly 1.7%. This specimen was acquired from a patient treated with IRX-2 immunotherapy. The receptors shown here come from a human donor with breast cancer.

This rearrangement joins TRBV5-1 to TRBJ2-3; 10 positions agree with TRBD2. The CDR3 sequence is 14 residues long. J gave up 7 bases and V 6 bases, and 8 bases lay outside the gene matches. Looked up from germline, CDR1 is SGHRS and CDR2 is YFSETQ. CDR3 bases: TGCGCCAGCAAGCGACTAGCGGGTGTTAATACGCAGTATTTT. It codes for CASKRLAGVNTQYF.

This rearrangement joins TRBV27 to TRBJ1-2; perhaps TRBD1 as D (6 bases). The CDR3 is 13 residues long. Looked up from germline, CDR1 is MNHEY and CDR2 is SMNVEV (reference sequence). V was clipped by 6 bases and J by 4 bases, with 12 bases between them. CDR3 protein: CASSQGQIYGYTF. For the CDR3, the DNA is TGTGCCAGCAGCCAAGGACAGATCTATGGCTACACCTTC.

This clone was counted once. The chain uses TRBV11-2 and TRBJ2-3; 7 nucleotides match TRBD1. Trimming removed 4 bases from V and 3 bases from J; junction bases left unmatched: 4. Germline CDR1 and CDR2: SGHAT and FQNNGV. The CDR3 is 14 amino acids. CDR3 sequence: CASSSQGVTDTQYF. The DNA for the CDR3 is TGTGCCAGCAGCTCCCAGGGGGTGACAGATACGCAGTATTTT.

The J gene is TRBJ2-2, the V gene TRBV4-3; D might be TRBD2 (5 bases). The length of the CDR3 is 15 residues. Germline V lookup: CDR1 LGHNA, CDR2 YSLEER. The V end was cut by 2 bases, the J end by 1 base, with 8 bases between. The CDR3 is CASSQNGLNTGELFF. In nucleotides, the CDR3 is TGCGCCAGCAGCCAAAACGGACTGAACACCGGGGAGCTGTTTTTT.

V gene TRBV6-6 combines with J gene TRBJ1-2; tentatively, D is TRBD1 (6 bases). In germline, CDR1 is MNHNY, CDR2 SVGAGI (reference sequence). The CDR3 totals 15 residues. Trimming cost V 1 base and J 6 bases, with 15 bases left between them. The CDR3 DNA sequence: TGTGCCAGCAGTTACTTGCCACAGGGAGGAAATGGCTACACCTTC. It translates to CASSYLPQGGNGYTF.